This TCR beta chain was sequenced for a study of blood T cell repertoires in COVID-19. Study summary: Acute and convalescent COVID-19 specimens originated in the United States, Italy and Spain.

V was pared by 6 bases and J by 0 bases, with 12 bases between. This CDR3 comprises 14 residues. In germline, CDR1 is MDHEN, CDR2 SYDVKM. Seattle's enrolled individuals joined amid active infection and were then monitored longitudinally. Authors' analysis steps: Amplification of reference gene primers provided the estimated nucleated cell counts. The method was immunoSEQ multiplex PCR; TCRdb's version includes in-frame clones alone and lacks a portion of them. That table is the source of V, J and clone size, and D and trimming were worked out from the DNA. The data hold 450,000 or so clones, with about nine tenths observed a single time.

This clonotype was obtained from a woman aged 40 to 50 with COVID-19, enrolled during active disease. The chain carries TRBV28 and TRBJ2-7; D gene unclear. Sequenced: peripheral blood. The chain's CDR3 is CASRSQVLSYEQYF. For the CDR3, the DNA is TGTGCCAGCAGATCTCAGGTGCTCTCCTACGAGCAGTACTTC.